This T cell receptor beta chain is drawn from a study of vaccination and CD4 T cells after COVID-19. The CDR3 is made up of 16 amino acids. Germline V gives CDR1 MNHEY, CDR2 SVGAGI. The junction had 7 bases not matched to a gene; V was cut back by 0 bases and J by 5 bases. Points on this clonotype: Antigen specificity is unknown.

Sample treatment: roughly 11-day PBMC culture with coronavirus spike peptide pools or control peptides (ViraFEST assay). Sequencing of cultured CD4+ T cell DNA used the Oncomine TCR Beta short-read assay. TCRdb recomputed calls from the PCR reads with MiXCR, one row per CDR3 protein. The data hold approximately 26,000 distinct CDR3 sequences, with about 41% observed a single time. This sequence joins TRBV6-5 and TRBJ2-5; 9 positions agree with TRBD2. The receptor was isolated from a human donor who had recovered from COVID-19. The source material was CD4+ T cells from blood, cultured in vitro. DNA for the CDR3: TGTGCCAGCAGTTACTCTATAGCGGGGGCGGCGGAGACCCAGTACTTC. This sequence encodes CASSYSIAGAAETQYF.